These 15 T cell receptor beta chains originate from one sample sequenced in a study of tumor and adjacent non-tumor tissue in lung cancer. The template was RNA from unsorted bulk tissue. Distant lung tissue was collected more than 3 cm away from the tumor edge. A modified ARM-PCR protocol with three rounds of nested PCR amplified TCRbeta. TCRdb fed the multiplex PCR reads into MiXCR, producing one record per CDR3 protein. The sample consists of tens of thousands of distinct CDR3 sequences, around 76% of them appearing once. Input material: distant non-tumor lung tissue. Every receptor here comes from a man in his sixties with non-small cell lung cancer.

On this clonotype itself: A much more abundant neighbour one base away suggests this may be a read error. The chain carries TRBV28 and TRBJ1-2; D is uncertain. Germline V gene lookup returns CDR1 MDHEN and CDR2 SYDVKM. The CDR3 spans 12 residues. The CDR3 sequence: CTSSFGDYGYTF. DNA for the CDR3: TGTACCAGCAGTTTTGGGGACTATGGCTACACCTTC.

A few counts support this clonotype. Mismatch with germline at one junction end may stem from a read error. V usage is TRBV6-2 or TRBV6-3 and J usage is TRBJ2-7; weak D call: TRBD2 (6 bases). From germline, CDR1 is MNHEY and CDR2 SVGEGT. The CDR3 is 14 residues long. CDR3 loop: CASSPLASRYERYF. For the CDR3, the DNA is TGTGCCAGCAGTCCGCTAGCGAGTCGGTACGAGCGGTACTTC.

Points on this clonotype: A read error may account for a junction end that differs from germline. The chain joins TRBV12-3 or TRBV12-4 to TRBJ2-1; D may match TRBD1 or TRBD2 (5 bases each). CDR3 size: 15 residues. CDR3 sequence reads: CANSFPHGDHNEQFF. For the CDR3, the DNA is TGTGCCAACAGTTTCCCTCATGGGGACCACAACGAGCAGTTCTTC.

This clonotype was picked up many times. The chain has TRBV5-1 and TRBJ1-3, with D perhaps TRBD1 (5 bases). V lost 4 bases and J 0 bases, leaving 17 bases between the germline ends. This CDR3 is 17 amino acids long. In germline, CDR1 is SGHRS, CDR2 YFSETQ. The DNA for the CDR3 is TGCGCCAGCAGCCAAAGCCTGGGACTGACCTCTGGAAACACCATATATTTT. Translating it yields CASSQSLGLTSGNTIYF. Filled out from reference TRBV5-1 and TRBJ1-3, the complete variable domain reads KAGVTQTPRYLIKTRGQQVTLSCSPISGHRSVSWYQQTPGQGLQFLFEYFSETQRNKGNFPGRFSGRQFSNSRSEMNVSTLELGDSALYLCASSQSLGLTSGNTIYFGEGSWLTVV.

J is TRBJ1-2 and V is TRBV6-1, with D unclear. CDR1 MNHNS and CDR2 SASEGT come from the germline V gene. The CDR3 loop spans 12 amino acids. CDR3 amino acids: CFSNEQNYGYTF. CDR3 DNA: TGTTTCAGCAATGAACAGAACTATGGCTACACCTTC.

On this clonotype: A junction boundary mismatches the germline segment, possibly from a read error. This chain joins TRBV4-1 and TRBJ2-1; 11 bases match TRBD2. CDR3 length: 16 amino acids. Germline CDR1 MGHRA, CDR2 YSYEKL. The CDR3 DNA reads as TGCACCAGCAGCCATGAGACTAGCGGGATGGTCAATGAGCAGTTCTTC. This gives the protein CTSSHETSGMVNEQFF.

Concerning this clonotype itself: The junction does not match germline at one end; this may be a read error. The chain is built from TRBV6-1 and TRBJ2-7; unclear D gene. CDR3 size: 14 residues. Germline V gene data show CDR1 as MNHNS and CDR2 as SASEGT. CDR3 sequence reads: CASSVACRSYGQYF. For the CDR3, the DNA is TGTGCCAGCAGTGTTGCCTGCCGCTCCTACGGGCAGTACTTC.

A word on this clonotype: Because the CDR3's place on the DNA is in doubt, the DNA is left out and the CDR3 is given as listed by TCRdb. The chain carries TRBV11-3 and TRBJ2-1; the tabulated D call, TRBD2, remains unverified against the DNA. The CDR3 spans 15 amino acids, including both terminal residues. Germline loops: CDR1 SGHNT, CDR2 YENEEA. This chain's CDR3 is CASSQEVGGGNEQFF.

V and J are TRBV4-2 and TRBJ2-7; 9 bases fit TRBD1. The junction had 12 bases not matched to a gene; V was cut back by 7 bases and J by 8 bases. In germline, CDR1 is LGHNA, CDR2 YNFKEQ. The CDR3 runs to 14 residues. The CDR3 nucleotides are TGTGCCAGCAACGCGACAGGGGGTAGGGACAAGCAGTACTTC. Translated, it gives CASNATGGRDKQYF.

The sample holds many counts of this clonotype. This chain links TRBV2 with TRBJ1-1, with D perhaps matching TRBD1 (5 bases). The V and J ends lost 8 bases and 1 base respectively, with 8 bases between them. CDR1 and CDR2 from the germline V gene are SNHLY and FYNNEI. CDR3 size: 12 residues. The CDR3 nucleotides are TGTGCCAGCGGGGGGGGGAACACTGAAGCTTTCTTT. Its protein product is CASGGGNTEAFF. Based on the CDR3 plus reference TRBV2 and TRBJ1-1, the full variable domain is EPEVTQTPSHQVTQMGQEVILRCVPISNHLYFYWYRQILGQKVEFLVSFYNNEISEKSEIFDDQFSVERPDGSNFTLKIRSTKLEDSAMYFCASGGGNTEAFFGQGTRLTVV.

A word on this clonotype: At one end, the junction sequence differs from germline, possibly due to a read error. This chain links TRBV6-6 with TRBJ2-7; the D gene is possibly TRBD1 (6 bases). In germline, CDR1 is MNHNY, CDR2 SVGAGI (reference sequence). The CDR3 totals 12 residues. CDR3 coding DNA: TGTGCGATTTCACAGGGAAAGGTCGAGCAGCGTTTC. Amino acid sequence: CAISQGKVEQRF.

This clonotype was detected once. The conserved closing phenylalanine or tryptophan is absent in this CDR3, likely reflecting a read error. The chain recombines TRBV5-4 with TRBJ2-4; 11 bases are shared with TRBD1. Germline V lookup: CDR1 SGHNT, CDR2 YYREEE (reference sequence). V shed 4 bases and J 9 bases; nucleotides not matched to a gene: 6. This CDR3 is 14 amino acids long. The CDR3 sequence is CASSMAGTGGIQYL. CDR3 in DNA: TGTGCCAGCAGCATGGCCGGGACAGGGGGCATTCAGTACTTG.

About this clonotype: The CDR3 ends on some other residue instead of the conserved phenylalanine or tryptophan, so this is likely a read error. CDR3 in DNA: TGCAGCGGACCAGGGGCGAGGGACACTGACGCTTTCATT. Translated: CSGPGARDTDAFI. V usage is TRBV29-1 and J usage is TRBJ1-1; the D gene is possibly TRBD1 (6 bases). The CDR3 loop spans 13 amino acids. Germline lookup yields CDR1 SQVTM and CDR2 ANQGSEA.

This rearrangement joins TRBV6-5 to TRBJ2-7; D is perhaps TRBD2 (6 bases). V lost 7 bases to trimming and J lost 6 bases, with 22 bases between them. The CDR3 sequence is 15 residues long. The germline V gene encodes CDR1 MNHEY and CDR2 SVGAGI. CDR3 coding DNA: TGTGCCAGCACCTGGGGGGTTTCCTTTACGGGCGAGCAGTACTTC. Amino acids: CASTWGVSFTGEQYF.

This clonotype was observed many times. The chain carries TRBV7-9 and TRBJ1-5; 8 nucleotides agree with TRBD1. The length of the CDR3 is 17 residues. Germline CDR1 and CDR2: SEHNR and FQNEAQ (reference sequence). J lost 3 bases, V lost 2 bases, and 9 bases had no gene match. In DNA form, the CDR3 reads TGTGCCAGCAGCTTACAGGGGGCGTCGGTGACCAATCAGCCCCAGCATTTT. Its translation: CASSLQGASVTNQPQHF. Complete variable domain (other parts from reference TRBV7-9 and TRBJ1-5): DTGVSQNPRHKITKRGQNVTFRCDPISEHNRLYWYRQTLGQGPEFLTYFQNEAQLEKSRLLSDRFSAERPKGSFSTLEIQRTEQGDSAMYLCASSLQGASVTNQPQHFGDGTRLSIL.